Here is one TCR beta chain with its context. The sample belongs to a study of Ad26.COV2.S vaccination and SARS-CoV-2 variants. As to treatment: some 20 received Ad26.COV2.S at low or high dose, single or two shots; roughly five received placebo; per-sample allocation not given. Each sample was drawn 63 days after the first injection (of vaccine or placebo). An adult aged 18-55 years in Boston served as the donor. The repertoire was sequenced with immunoSEQ multiplex PCR; TCRdb's copy has only in-frame clones and lacks some. The sample includes 300,000 to 350,000 clones, about nine tenths of them seen just once. Germline assignment: CDR1 GTSNPN and CDR2 SVGIG (reference sequence). The CDR3 contains 12 residues. V was pared by 4 bases and J by 7 bases, with 10 bases between.

The gene calls are TRBV30 and TRBJ1-4; D call uncertain. The specimen comprised peripheral blood, sampled in a trial of Ad26.COV2.S vaccine versus placebo. This receptor was obtained from a person between 18 and 65 years old who received the Ad26.COV2.S COVID-19 vaccine or a placebo. The DNA of the CDR3 is TGTGCCTGGAAGGGTTTGGGTGAAAAACTGTTTTTT. Amino acids: CAWKGLGEKLFF.